This passage covers 7 T cell receptor beta chains from one sample sequenced in a study of early T cells in non-severe SARS-CoV-2 infection. MiXCR, run by TCRdb on the 5' RACE reads, gives a single entry per CDR3 protein. The sample records 30,000 to 40,000 distinct CDR3 sequences, 4.5% to 7% being singletons. The sequencing here drew on whole blood, taken at baseline. These receptors were obtained from an adult who was a healthcare worker with PCR-confirmed SARS-CoV-2 infection or an uninfected control (not recorded which).

In its sample, this clonotype was seen many times. J is TRBJ1-1 and V is TRBV12-3 or TRBV12-4; the D gene is possibly TRBD1 (6 bases). This CDR3 contains 12 residues. V was cut by 6 bases and J by 5 bases, with 10 bases left in between. The CDR3 loop reads CASRTQGTEAFF. Written as DNA, the CDR3 is TGTGCCAGCAGGACCCAGGGGACTGAAGCTTTCTTT.

V and J are TRBV5-1 and TRBJ2-1, with a weak D call TRBD2 (5 bases). Trimming took 1 base from V and 6 from J, leaving 8 bases between them. The CDR3 extends over 13 amino acids. Per germline, CDR1 SGHRS and CDR2 YFSETQ. The CDR3 region is CASSLFEGNEQFF. The CDR3 nucleotides are TGCGCCAGCAGCTTGTTCGAGGGCAATGAGCAGTTCTTC.

The V gene is TRBV18, the J gene TRBJ1-5; the match to TRBD1 covers 7 bases. In germline, CDR1 is KGHSH, CDR2 LQKENI. V gave up 2 bases and J gave up 7 bases; unmatched junction bases: 8. The CDR3 runs to 15 residues. Here the CDR3 DNA reads TGTGCCAGCTCACCAGAGAGGACAGGAGGGCAGCCCCAGCATTTT. It encodes CASSPERTGGQPQHF.

This clonotype was seen at least ten times. V is TRBV10-2 and J is TRBJ2-2, with 8 bases that match TRBD1. The CDR3 loop spans 13 amino acids. Trimming took 8 bases from V and 7 from J; bases not matched to a gene: 6. Germline CDR1 and CDR2: WSHSY and SAAADI. As DNA, the CDR3 is TGCGCCAGCGAGACAGGGGCGCGCGGGGAGCTGTTTTTT. Protein sequence: CASETGARGELFF.

This clonotype was seen repeatedly, ten times or more. V gene TRBV4-1 combines with J gene TRBJ1-5, with a tentative D call TRBD1 (5 bases). Trimming removed 3 bases at V and 9 bases at J, with 9 bases between. Germline CDR1 and CDR2: MGHRA and YSYEKL. The CDR3 has 12 residues. The CDR3 spells CASSQGQGPQHF. CDR3 DNA: TGCGCCAGCAGCCAGGGGCAAGGGCCCCAGCATTTT.

The chain uses TRBV24-1 and TRBJ2-2, with D possibly matching TRBD2 (5 bases). The CDR3 covers 16 residues. With 4 bases removed from V and 6 bases from J, the gap between germline ends came to 17 bases. The germline V gene encodes CDR1 KGHDR and CDR2 SFDVKD. The CDR3 DNA reads as TGTGCCACCAGTGACGCCGGATTAGGGAGAGCCGGGGAGCTGTTTTTT. It codes for CATSDAGLGRAGELFF.

This clonotype has a count of ten or more. The chain links TRBV6-6 to TRBJ1-3; tentatively, D is TRBD1 (5 bases). V was cut by 5 bases and J by 1 base, with 9 bases left in between. The germline V gene has CDR1 MNHNY and CDR2 SVGAGI (reference sequence). The length of the CDR3 is 14 residues. This CDR3 is CASSGTASGNTIYF. The CDR3 coding sequence is TGTGCCAGCAGTGGGACTGCGTCTGGAAACACCATATATTTT.